A single sample gave rise to the 23 T cell receptor beta chains below, sequenced in a study of blood T cell repertoires in COVID-19. TCRdb's table, derived via immunoSEQ multiplex PCR, lists solely in-frame clones and lacks some. This table has hundreds of thousands of clones, about nine tenths appearing once. Sequenced material: PBMCs or T cells enriched from blood (not recorded which). These receptors all stem from a woman in her thirties or forties who had recovered from COVID-19.

The gene calls are TRBV4-3 and TRBJ2-5, with TRBD2 as a possible D gene (5 bases). Trimming took off 0 bases at V and 4 bases at J, with 9 bases between the two ends. Germline CDR1 is LGHNA and CDR2 is YSLEER. The CDR3 sequence is 14 residues long. CDR3 coding DNA: TGCGCCAGCAGCCAAGAGAGGGTTGGAGAGACCCAGTACTTC. It yields the protein CASSQERVGETQYF.

The V and J genes are TRBV12-5 and TRBJ2-7; 10 positions match TRBD1. Germline trimming cut 0 bases from V and 5 bases from J; bases unmatched to any gene: 7. The length of the CDR3 is 16 residues. Germline V gives CDR1 LGHNT, CDR2 FRNRAP. This CDR3 reads CASGLVVGQGVHEQYF. DNA of the CDR3: TGTGCTAGTGGTTTGGTCGTTGGACAGGGGGTCCACGAGCAGTACTTC.

This rearrangement joins TRBV18 to TRBJ2-1; TRBD2 aligns across 11 bases. Losses at the gene ends were 5 bases for V and 6 bases for J; bases not matched to a gene: 9. The CDR3 has 16 residues. Germline lookup yields CDR1 KGHSH and CDR2 LQKENI. The DNA of the CDR3 is TGTGCCAGCTCATCCGGACTAGCGGGTTTCAGCAATGAGCAGTTCTTC. Amino acid sequence: CASSSGLAGFSNEQFF.

J is TRBJ1-2 and V is TRBV30, with a possible D match to TRBD1 (6 bases). The CDR3 runs 14 residues. The germline V and J ends were trimmed by 1 base and 4 bases, with 13 bases remaining between them. Germline V lookup: CDR1 GTSNPN, CDR2 SVGIG (reference sequence). Written as DNA, the CDR3 is TGTGCCTGGAGTGACAGGGAATGGGTCTATGGCTACACCTTC. It specifies CAWSDREWVYGYTF.

V usage is TRBV9 and J usage is TRBJ1-1; D is undetermined. This CDR3 comprises 14 residues. Per the germline V gene, CDR1 is SGDLS and CDR2 is YYNGEE. V lost 4 bases and J 0 bases, leaving 10 bases between the germline ends. The CDR3 is CASSLLQVNTEAFF. The CDR3 bases are TGTGCCAGCAGCCTCCTGCAGGTGAACACTGAAGCTTTCTTT.

The CDR3 region is CASTPRETNTGELFF. The CDR3, as DNA: TGTGCCAGCACCCCGAGGGAGACGAACACCGGGGAGCTGTTTTTT. The genes are TRBV28 and TRBJ2-2; maybe TRBD2 (5 bases). Trimming removed 7 bases from V and 0 bases from J, with 12 bases in between. In germline, CDR1 is MDHEN, CDR2 SYDVKM. CDR3 length: 15 amino acids.

This rearrangement joins TRBV28 to TRBJ2-2; 12 nucleotides match TRBD1. The CDR3 contains 16 residues. V gave up 6 bases and J gave up 5 bases; unmatched junction bases: 7. Germline CDR1 reads MDHEN; CDR2 reads SYDVKM. The CDR3 loop reads CASSSGTGGLTGELFF. CDR3 DNA sequence: TGTGCCAGCAGCAGCGGGACAGGGGGCTTGACCGGGGAGCTGTTTTTT.

The chain joins TRBV28 to TRBJ1-2; TRBD1 matches 7 bases. The germline CDR1 and CDR2 sequences are MDHEN and SYDVKM. The CDR3 covers 15 residues. The V and J ends lost 4 bases and 1 base, in that order; junction bases with no gene match: 6. Here the CDR3 DNA reads TGTGCCAGCAGTTCCCCCTGGGACAGTAACTATGGCTACACCTTC. It encodes CASSSPWDSNYGYTF.

The count of this clone is one. This chain links TRBV27 with TRBJ1-2; no clear D gene. V lost 6 bases and J 5 bases, leaving 10 bases between the germline ends. CDR3 length: 12 residues. CDR1 MNHEY and CDR2 SMNVEV come from the germline V gene (reference sequence). The CDR3 region is CASSRVGYGYTF. CDR3 in DNA: TGTGCCAGCAGCCGGGTTGGATATGGCTACACCTTC.

This chain links TRBV6-1 with TRBJ2-4; 8 nucleotides align to TRBD1. Trimming cost V 1 base and J 9 bases; bases outside gene matches: 2. Germline CDR1 reads MNHNS; CDR2 reads SASEGT. The CDR3 has 13 residues. The chain's CDR3 is CASSEGTGPIQYF. The CDR3 bases are TGTGCCAGCAGTGAAGGGACAGGGCCCATTCAGTACTTC.

Comments on this clone: Because the CDR3's place on the DNA is in doubt, the DNA is left out and the CDR3 is given as listed by TCRdb. The J gene is TRBJ2-4, the V gene TRBV21-1; whether TRBD1, the table's D call, matches the DNA was not checked. TRBV21-1 is a listed pseudogene. From its first to its last residue, the CDR3 has 16 amino acids. CDR3 amino acids: CASIPVGWGTENIQYF.

The V gene is TRBV11-2, the J gene TRBJ2-2, with a possible D match to TRBD2 (6 bases). Germline V gene sequence: CDR1 SGHAT, CDR2 FQNNGV. V lost 5 bases and J 5 bases, leaving 18 bases between the germline ends. The CDR3 loop spans 16 amino acids. The CDR3 spells CASSTRRGGTTGELFF. The DNA for the CDR3 is TGTGCCAGCAGCACCCGAAGGGGAGGAACAACCGGGGAGCTGTTTTTT.

The chain combines TRBV7-2 with TRBJ2-3; tentative D call: TRBD2 (5 bases). CDR1 SGHTA and CDR2 FQGNSA come from the germline V gene. Trimming pared 4 bases from V and 1 base from J, leaving 15 bases between. This CDR3 is built from 16 residues. CDR3: CASSSTGWSRTDTQYF. The CDR3 DNA sequence: TGTGCCAGCAGCTCGACGGGATGGAGCCGCACAGATACGCAGTATTTT.

This rearrangement joins TRBV5-1 to TRBJ2-4, with 8 bases that match TRBD2. Germline V CDR1 and CDR2: SGHRS, YFSETQ. There are 16 residues in the CDR3. With 0 bases clipped from V and 4 bases from J, the junction kept 6 bases outside the gene matches. In DNA form, the CDR3 reads TGCGCCAGCAGCTTGGGTCCAGCGGGAGTGAAAAACATTCAGTACTTC. This sequence encodes CASSLGPAGVKNIQYF.

The chain joins TRBV4-3 to TRBJ1-4; D is uncertain. V was shortened by 1 base and J by 8 bases, with 23 bases between the two germline ends. Germline V gene data show CDR1 as LGHNA and CDR2 as YSLEER. CDR3 length: 18 residues. The chain's CDR3 is CASSQGPPVRGIQEKLFF. The CDR3 nucleotides are TGCGCCAGCAGCCAAGGGCCACCGGTTCGGGGAATTCAGGAAAAACTGTTTTTT.

The chain is built from TRBV10-3 and TRBJ2-1; tentatively, D is TRBD1 (6 bases). Trimming cost V 10 bases and J 5 bases, with 9 bases left between them. Germline V gene data show CDR1 as ENHRY and CDR2 as SYGVKD. The CDR3 consists of 11 residues. The CDR3 sequence is CATEGDNEQFF. As DNA, the CDR3 is TGTGCCACCGAGGGGGACAATGAGCAGTTCTTC.

V gene TRBV6-5 combines with J gene TRBJ2-7, with 7 bases lining up with TRBD1. Germline V gene sequence: CDR1 MNHEY, CDR2 SVGAGI. V trimming: 7 bases; J trimming: 3 bases; junction bases outside the gene matches: 3. This CDR3 contains 12 residues. The CDR3 reads CASTRDSYEQYF. The CDR3 bases are TGTGCCAGCACCCGGGACAGCTACGAGCAGTACTTC.

This clone has a single count. V gene TRBV9 combines with J gene TRBJ1-4; no clear D. There are 16 residues in the CDR3. Germline V gene lookup returns CDR1 SGDLS and CDR2 YYNGEE. The germline V and J ends were trimmed by 6 bases and 0 bases, with 15 bases remaining between them. This chain's CDR3 is CASNTPGDATNEKLFF. In nucleotides, the CDR3 is TGTGCCAGCAACACCCCGGGAGATGCAACTAATGAAAAACTGTTTTTT.

The V call is TRBV29-1, the J call TRBJ1-1, with 8 nucleotides matching TRBD1. Trimming took 4 bases from V and 4 from J; bases not matched to a gene: 5. The CDR3 totals 13 residues. Germline V lookup: CDR1 SQVTM, CDR2 ANQGSEA. CDR3 in DNA: TGCAGCGTTGTAGGACAGGGCACCACTGAAGCTTTCTTT. Amino acids: CSVVGQGTTEAFF.

The chain is built from TRBV6-6 and TRBJ2-4; D is ambiguous. CDR1 and CDR2 from the germline V gene are MNHNY and SVGAGI (reference sequence). This CDR3 spans 18 amino acids. Trimming removed 5 bases at V and 0 bases at J, with 20 bases between. Here the CDR3 DNA reads TGTGCCAGCAGTCCTTTCCCCCTGCGCATACTAGCCAAAAACATTCAGTACTTC. It specifies CASSPFPLRILAKNIQYF.

The chain links TRBV6-5 to TRBJ1-2; D remains unclear. The CDR3 loop spans 12 amino acids. Germline V gives CDR1 MNHEY, CDR2 SVGAGI. V was cut by 7 bases and J by 2 bases, with 8 bases left in between. The CDR3 region is CASIGPNYGYTF. The CDR3 DNA reads as TGTGCCAGCATTGGGCCGAACTATGGCTACACCTTC.

J is TRBJ1-5 and V is TRBV4-2, with no clear D. The CDR3 has 14 residues. Germline V gives CDR1 LGHNA, CDR2 YNFKEQ. With 0 bases removed from V and 7 bases from J, the gap between germline ends came to 10 bases. The CDR3 nucleotides read TGTGCCAGCAGCCAAGACCCGGGGAACCAGCCCCAGCATTTT. Amino acids: CASSQDPGNQPQHF.

The J gene is TRBJ2-5, the V gene TRBV9; 12 nucleotides line up with TRBD2. Germline V gives CDR1 SGDLS, CDR2 YYNGEE. The CDR3 is 15 residues long. Trimming cost V 0 bases and J 3 bases; bases outside gene matches: 0. CDR3 sequence: CASSVGTSGEETQYF. The CDR3 DNA sequence: TGTGCCAGCAGCGTAGGGACTAGCGGGGAAGAGACCCAGTACTTC.